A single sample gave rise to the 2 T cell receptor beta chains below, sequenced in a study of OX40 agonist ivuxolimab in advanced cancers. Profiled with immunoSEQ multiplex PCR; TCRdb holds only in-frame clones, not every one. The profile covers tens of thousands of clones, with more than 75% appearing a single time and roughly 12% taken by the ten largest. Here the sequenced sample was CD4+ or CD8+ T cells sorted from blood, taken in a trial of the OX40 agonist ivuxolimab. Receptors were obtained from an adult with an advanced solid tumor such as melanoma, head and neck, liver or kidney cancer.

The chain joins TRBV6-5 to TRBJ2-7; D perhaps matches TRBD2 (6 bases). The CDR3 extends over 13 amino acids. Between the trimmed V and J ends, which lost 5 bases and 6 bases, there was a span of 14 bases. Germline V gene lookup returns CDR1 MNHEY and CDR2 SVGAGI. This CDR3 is CASSPGPGAEQYF. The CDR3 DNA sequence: TGTGCCAGCAGTCCCGGGCCGGGAGCCGAGCAGTACTTC.

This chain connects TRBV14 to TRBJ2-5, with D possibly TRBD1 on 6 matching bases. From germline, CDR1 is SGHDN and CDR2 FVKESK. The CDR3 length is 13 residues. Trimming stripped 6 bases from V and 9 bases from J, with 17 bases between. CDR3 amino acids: CASSSTGGWPQYF. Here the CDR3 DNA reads TGTGCCAGCAGTTCGACAGGAGGCTGGCCCCAGTACTTC.